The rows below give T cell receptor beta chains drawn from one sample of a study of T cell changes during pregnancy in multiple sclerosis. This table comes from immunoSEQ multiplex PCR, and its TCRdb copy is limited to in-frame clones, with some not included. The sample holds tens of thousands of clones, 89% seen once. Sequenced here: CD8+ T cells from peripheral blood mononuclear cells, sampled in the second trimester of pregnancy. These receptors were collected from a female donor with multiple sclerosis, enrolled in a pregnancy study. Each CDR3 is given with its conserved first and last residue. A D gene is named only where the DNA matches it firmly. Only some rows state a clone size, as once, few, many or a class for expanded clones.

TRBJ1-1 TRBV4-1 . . TGCGCCAGCAGCCAAGTCTCGGAGGCTGAAGCTTTCTTT CASSQVSEAEAFF
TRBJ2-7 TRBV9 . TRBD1 TGTGCCAGCAGCGCGGGACAGGGGGCCTCCGAGCAGTACTTC CASSAGQGASEQYF
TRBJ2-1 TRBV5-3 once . TGTGCCAGAAGCTTGAGGGGTCACAATGAGCAGTTCTTC CARSLRGHNEQFF
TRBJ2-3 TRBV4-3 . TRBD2 TGCGCCAGCAGCCAAGATCAGGCTAGCGGGGAGACAGATACGCAGTATTTT CASSQDQASGETDTQYF
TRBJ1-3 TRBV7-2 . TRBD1 TGTGCCAGCAGCTTTAGTCTCGCCGGACAGGGGGCGAAAGGAAACACCATATATTTT CASSFSLAGQGAKGNTIYF
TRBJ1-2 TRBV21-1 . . TGTGCCAGGCAGGGATATGCCTATGGCTACACCTTC CARQGYAYGYTF
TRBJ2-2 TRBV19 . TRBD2 TGTGCCAGTAGTATTGGTCTAGCGGGGGGGCCTGACACCGGGGAGCTGTTTTTT CASSIGLAGGPDTGELFF
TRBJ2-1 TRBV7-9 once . TGTGCCAGCAGCCCAGACCGGGGAGGAGGAAACAATGAGCAGTTCTTC CASSPDRGGGNNEQFF
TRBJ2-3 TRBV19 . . TGTGCCAGTAGTATAGATCTTGAGACTCACGGAGGAACAGATACGCAGTATTTT CASSIDLETHGGTDTQYF
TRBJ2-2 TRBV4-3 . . TGCGCCAGCAGCCGCGGGGACGGGGGAGTTAAAACCGGGGAGCTGTTTTTT CASSRGDGGVKTGELFF
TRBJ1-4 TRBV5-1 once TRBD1 TGCGCCAGCAGCCCACGACGACAGGGAATGGAAAAACTGTTTTTT CASSPRRQGMEKLFF
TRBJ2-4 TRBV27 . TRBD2 TGTGCCAGCAGTCCGGGACTAGCGGGAGGGCGGTGGGCCAAAAACATTCAGTACTTC CASSPGLAGGRWAKNIQYF
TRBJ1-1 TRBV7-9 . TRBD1 TGTGCCAGCAGCTTCGGGACAGGAAAGGGTGAAGCTTTCTTT CASSFGTGKGEAFF
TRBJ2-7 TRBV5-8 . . TGTGCCAGCTCCCCTAGCTCTTTCCCCAACGAGCAGTACTTC CASSPSSFPNEQYF
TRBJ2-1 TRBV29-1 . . TGCAGCGTTGAAGGCGGAAGTTACAATGAGCAGTTCTTC CSVEGGSYNEQFF
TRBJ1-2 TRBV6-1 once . TGTGCCAGCAGTGACCTAGGTTTTGCGGTGGACTTAAGCTACACCTTC CASSDLGFAVDLSYTF
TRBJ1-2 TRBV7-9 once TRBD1 TGTGCCAGCAGCGTGGGACAGGCTCGGGGTGGCTACACCTTC CASSVGQARGGYTF
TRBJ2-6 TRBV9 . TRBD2 TGTGCCAGCAGTATGTCCCCGGGACTAGCGGGACCCCAGGCCAACGTCCTGACTTTC CASSMSPGLAGPQANVLTF
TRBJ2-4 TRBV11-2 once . TGTGCCAGCAGCCCAATCGATTCGGTAGCCAAAAACATTCAGTACTTC CASSPIDSVAKNIQYF
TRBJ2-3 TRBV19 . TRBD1 TGTGCCAGTAGTGACCGGGACAGGGCTATCGATACGCAGTATTTT CASSDRDRAIDTQYF
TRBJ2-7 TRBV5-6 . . TGTGCCAGCAGCTTAAGCAGCGCCTACGAGCAGTACTTC CASSLSSAYEQYF
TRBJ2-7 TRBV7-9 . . TGTGCCAGCAGCTTAGACAGCTTTGCCCCCTACGAGCAGTACTTC CASSLDSFAPYEQYF
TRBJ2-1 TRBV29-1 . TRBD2 TGCAGCACGGGAGGGGCTTTCAATGAGCAGTTCTTC CSTGGAFNEQFF
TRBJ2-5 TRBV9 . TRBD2 TGTGCCAGCAGCGTAGTCCCCGGGAGGGAGACCCAGTACTTC CASSVVPGRETQYF
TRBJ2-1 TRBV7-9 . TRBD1 TGTGCCAGCAGCTTAACCTTAGACAGGGAGAAGCAGTTCTTC CASSLTLDREKQFF
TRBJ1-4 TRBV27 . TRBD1 TGTGCCAGCAGTTCCAGGACCGGGACAGGGGTTGAAAAACTGTTTTTT CASSSRTGTGVEKLFF
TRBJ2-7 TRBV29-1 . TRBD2 TGCAGCGTTGAGCCTAGCGGGAGGAACGAGCAGTACTTC CSVEPSGRNEQYF
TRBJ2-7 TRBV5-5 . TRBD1 TGTGCCAGCAGCCCGGACAGGCCAGCCTACGAGCAGTACTTC CASSPDRPAYEQYF
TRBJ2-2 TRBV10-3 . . TGTGCCATCAGTCCAGGGTTCACCGGGGAGCTGTTTTTT CAISPGFTGELFF
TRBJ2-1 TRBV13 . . TGTGCCAGCAGCCCGGGACTTAAGGATGAGCAGTTCTTC CASSPGLKDEQFF
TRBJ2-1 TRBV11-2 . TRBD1 TGTGCCAGCCACAGGGGCGCCGGGGATGAGCAGTTCTTC CASHRGAGDEQFF
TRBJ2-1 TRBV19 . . TGTGCCAGTAGGACCAGCGGAGCCAGAAATGAGCAGTTCTTC CASRTSGARNEQFF
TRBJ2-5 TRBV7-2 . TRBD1 TGTGCCAGCAGCCCATACAGGGGGCGGGAGACCCAGTACTTC CASSPYRGRETQYF
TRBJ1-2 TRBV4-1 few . TGCGCCAGCAGCCAAGAGCCAGGGGTTAACTATGGCTACACCTTC CASSQEPGVNYGYTF
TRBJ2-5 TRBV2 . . TGTGCCAGCAGTGCACTTGGACAGCAAGAGACCCAGTACTTC CASSALGQQETQYF
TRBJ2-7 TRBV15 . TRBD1 TGTGCCACCAGCTTTCGGACAGGGGACTACGAGCAGTACTTC CATSFRTGDYEQYF
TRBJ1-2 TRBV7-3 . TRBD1 TGTGCCAGCAGCGGGGACAGCCATCTCTATGGCTACACCTTC CASSGDSHLYGYTF
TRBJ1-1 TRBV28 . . TGTGCCAGCAGTTTATCGGAGGTTGAAGCTTTCTTT CASSLSEVEAFF
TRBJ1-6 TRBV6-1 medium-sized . TGTGCCAGCAGTGACCAGGGCGGGAAGGGTAATTCACCCCTCCACTTT CASSDQGGKGNSPLHF
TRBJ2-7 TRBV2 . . TGTGCCAGCAGTGAAGGGTCTAGGGAGCAGTACTTC CASSEGSREQYF
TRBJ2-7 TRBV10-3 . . TGTGCCATCAGTGTGGTACTACTGCCCTACGAGCAGTACTTC CAISVVLLPYEQYF
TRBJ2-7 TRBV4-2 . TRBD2 TGTGCCAGCAGCCAAGGCGTTGCGGGAGAGATCTACGAGCAGTACTTC CASSQGVAGEIYEQYF
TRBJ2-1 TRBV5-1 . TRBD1 TGCGCCAGCAGCCGGACAGGGGGCAAGAATGAGCAGTTCTTC CASSRTGGKNEQFF
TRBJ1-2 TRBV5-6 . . TGTGCCAGCAGCTTACCCGGGGGCTATGGCTACACCTTC CASSLPGGYGYTF
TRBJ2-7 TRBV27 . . TGTGCCAGCAGTCAAACGGCGGGCTACGAGCAGTACTTC CASSQTAGYEQYF
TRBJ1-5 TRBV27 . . TGTGCCAGCAGTTTCCGTGGGGAGAGCAATCAGCCCCAGCATTTT CASSFRGESNQPQHF
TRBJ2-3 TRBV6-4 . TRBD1 TGTGCCAGCAGTGTCCGGACAGGGGCCGGCACAGATACGCAGTATTTT CASSVRTGAGTDTQYF
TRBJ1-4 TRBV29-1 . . TGCAGCGTTGCAGGTGCAACTAATGAAAAACTGTTTTTT CSVAGATNEKLFF
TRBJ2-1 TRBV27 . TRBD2 TGTGCCAGCGCTGGACTAGACCAGCAGTTCTTC CASAGLDQQFF
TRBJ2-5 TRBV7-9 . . TGTGCCAGCAGCTGGCAGGGATGGCAAGAGACCCAGTACTTC CASSWQGWQETQYF
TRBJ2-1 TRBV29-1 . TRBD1 TGCAGCGGAGGGACAGGGGAAGGCAATGAGCAGTTCTTC CSGGTGEGNEQFF
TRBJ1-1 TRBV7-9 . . TGTGCCAGCAGCTTGGGAATTGGAGGGGCGGAAGCTTTCTTT CASSLGIGGAEAFF
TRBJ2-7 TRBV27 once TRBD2 TGTGCCAGCAGTGCCGGGACTAGCGGGAGGGAGCAGTACTTC CASSAGTSGREQYF
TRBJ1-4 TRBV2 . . TGTGCCAGCAAGTCGGGGGGAGGGTATGAAAAACTGTTTTTT CASKSGGGYEKLFF
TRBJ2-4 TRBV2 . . TGTGCCAGCAGTGAAGGGTTAGGGGCTCGGTTCCTTCAGTACTTC CASSEGLGARFLQYF
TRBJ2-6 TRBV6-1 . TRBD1 TGTGCCACCGGACAGGGGTCCTCTGGGGCCAACGTCCTGACTTTC CATGQGSSGANVLTF
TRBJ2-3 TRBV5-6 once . TGTGCCAGCAGCTTGGGACAGACAGATACGCAGTATTTT CASSLGQTDTQYF
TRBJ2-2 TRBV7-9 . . TGTGCCAGCAGCTTATCGGGCCAGGGGTTTGCCGGGGAGCTGTTTTTT CASSLSGQGFAGELFF
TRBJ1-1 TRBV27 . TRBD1 TGTGCCAGCAGCCCACTCGACAGGGTGAACACTGAAGCTTTCTTT CASSPLDRVNTEAFF